This T cell receptor (beta chain) was obtained from a study of cytomegalovirus exposure and HLA in healthy donors. Note on this clone: The antigen remains undetermined.

Study conclusions and caveats: Several of the most significant clusters were apparently associated with common viral pathogens in a later analysis.

Primers included in the PCR were 60 Vbeta and 13 Jbeta primers. Using immunoSEQ multiplex PCR, the repertoire was profiled, and TCRdb retains in-frame clones only, with some absent. The table includes just over 85,000 clones, approximately 83% detected once. V dropped 0 bases and J dropped 5; count of bases not matched to a gene: 19. CDR3 length: 21 amino acids. Germline-derived CDR1 and CDR2 are GTSNPN and SVGIG (reference sequence). Sequencing was done on a sample of PBMCs. The sequence was collected from a middle-aged man in good health and CMV-seronegative. The chain joins TRBV30 to TRBJ2-2, with 12 bases identical to TRBD2. The CDR3 region has the DNA TGTGCCTGGAGTGTACGGTTCCGCGAACTAGCGGGGGGCCACCAGACCGGGGAGCTGTTTTTT. The encoded protein is CAWSVRFRELAGGHQTGELFF.